What follows are 32 T cell receptor beta chains derived from one specimen sequenced in a study of blood T cell repertoires in COVID-19. Sequencing used immunoSEQ multiplex PCR; TCRdb keeps in-frame clones, though not all of them. The table lists around 62,000 clones, 88% of them singletons. Sequencing used peripheral blood. These receptors were taken from a woman aged 55 to 70 with acute or convalescent COVID-19.

The chain joins TRBV18 to TRBJ2-5, with D tentatively TRBD1 (6 bases). V was trimmed by 2 bases and J by 7 bases, leaving 14 bases between them. The CDR3 totals 14 residues. Germline CDR1 KGHSH, CDR2 LQKENI. In DNA, the CDR3 is TGTGCCAGCTCACCAGGAAAGGGGGAAGGGACCCAGTACTTC. Translated: CASSPGKGEGTQYF. Supplemented by reference TRBV18 and TRBJ2-5, the full variable domain reads NAGVMQNPRHLVRRRGQEARLRCSPMKGHSHVYWYRQLPEEGLKFMVYLQKENIIDESGMPKERFSAEFPKEGPSILRIQQVVRGDSAAYFCASSPGKGEGTQYFGPGTRLLVL.

This chain links TRBV6-6 with TRBJ2-7; D perhaps matches TRBD2 (6 bases). Germline V gene sequence: CDR1 MNHNY, CDR2 SVGAGI (reference sequence). V was cut by 8 bases and J by 7 bases, with 18 bases left in between. The CDR3 has 13 residues. The CDR3 sequence is CASERAGSGEQYV. The CDR3 DNA reads as TGTGCCAGCGAGCGGGCGGGCTCGGGGGAGCAGTACGTC.

The table lists this clone with a count of one. The rearrangement links TRBV7-9 to TRBJ1-4, with TRBD1 identical over 7 bases. The CDR3 is 15 residues long. Germline V lookup: CDR1 SEHNR, CDR2 FQNEAQ (reference sequence). V lost 5 bases, J lost 3 bases, and 6 bases stayed unmatched. CDR3: CASSPGQASNEKLFF. CDR3 DNA: TGTGCCAGCAGCCCCGGACAGGCGTCTAATGAAAAACTGTTTTTT.

V is TRBV24-1 and J is TRBJ2-1; 7 nucleotides align to TRBD1. Trimming cost V 3 bases and J 7 bases; bases outside gene matches: 5. This CDR3 has 14 residues. Germline V CDR1 and CDR2: KGHDR, SFDVKD. The CDR3 DNA reads as TGTGCCACCAGTGATGGACACAGGGGAAATGAGCAGTTCTTC. Protein product: CATSDGHRGNEQFF.

The chain recombines TRBV4-1 with TRBJ1-2; 10 bases fit TRBD1. The germline gives CDR1 MGHRA, CDR2 YSYEKL. The V segment lost 2 bases and the J segment 4 bases; nucleotides outside the gene matches: 10. CDR3 length: 17 amino acids. The CDR3 DNA sequence: TGCGCCAGCAGCCAACAGACAGGGGGCGCTCCTTTCTATGGCTACACCTTC. Amino acids: CASSQQTGGAPFYGYTF.

The chain combines TRBV6-2 or TRBV6-3 with TRBJ2-1, with no clear D. The CDR3 loop spans 11 amino acids. V was clipped by 3 bases and J by 8 bases, with 5 bases between them. Looked up from germline, CDR1 is MNHEY and CDR2 is SVGEGT. CDR3 protein: CASSYIHEQFF. The CDR3, as DNA: TGTGCCAGCAGTTATATCCATGAGCAGTTCTTC.

The CDR3 here is CASSRGQGGEKLFF. DNA for the CDR3: TGTGCCAGCAGCCGTGGACAGGGTGGAGAAAAACTGTTTTTT. The chain employs TRBV7-2 and TRBJ1-4; TRBD1 agrees at 8 bases. The CDR3 has 14 amino acids. J was trimmed by 8 bases and V by 5 bases; bases with no gene match: 7. Germline V gives CDR1 SGHTA, CDR2 FQGNSA.

The rearrangement links TRBV6-5 to TRBJ2-1; 9 bases match TRBD2. The V segment lost 4 bases and the J segment 1 base; nucleotides outside the gene matches: 2. CDR3 length equals 15 residues. Germline V lookup: CDR1 MNHEY, CDR2 SVGAGI. The CDR3 DNA reads TGTGCCAGCAGTTCGGGACTAGCTTCCTACAATGAGCAGTTCTTC. This sequence encodes CASSSGLASYNEQFF.

This clone was observed once. This chain connects TRBV7-8 to TRBJ2-2; 7 bases are a match to TRBD1. V was clipped by 3 bases and J by 7 bases; unmatched bases: 5. Germline V gene sequence: CDR1 SGHVS, CDR2 FQNEAQ. The CDR3 spans 14 residues. The CDR3 nucleotides are TGTGCCAGCAGCTTCACAGGGGCGGTCGGGGAGCTGTTTTTT. The encoded protein is CASSFTGAVGELFF.

The chain links TRBV6-6 to TRBJ1-2; 8 nucleotides match TRBD1. Germline V gene lookup returns CDR1 MNHNY and CDR2 SVGAGI (reference sequence). The V and J ends lost 7 bases and 0 bases, in that order; junction bases with no gene match: 4. The CDR3 consists of 14 residues. The CDR3, as DNA: TGTGCCAGCAACCCACAGGGGGCTAACTATGGCTACACCTTC. Protein: CASNPQGANYGYTF.

The genes are TRBV5-4 and TRBJ2-5; D possibly corresponds to TRBD2 (5 bases). Per germline, CDR1 SGHNT and CDR2 YYREEE (reference sequence). There are 16 residues in the CDR3. Trimming took 5 bases from V and 3 from J, leaving 20 bases between them. CDR3 coding DNA: TGTGCCAGCAGTTCGGGAACCCAGCCGAGGAAAGAGACCCAGTACTTC. It yields the protein CASSSGTQPRKETQYF.

This chain uses TRBV5-1 with TRBJ2-3, with D perhaps matching TRBD2 (6 bases). Germline V gives CDR1 SGHRS, CDR2 YFSETQ. The CDR3 has 16 residues. With 2 bases removed from V and 6 bases from J, the gap between germline ends came to 19 bases. The CDR3 loop is CASSFSQGGQMDTQYF. The CDR3 DNA follows: TGCGCCAGCAGCTTTTCTCAGGGAGGTCAAATGGATACGCAGTATTTT.

The V call is TRBV24-1, the J call TRBJ1-2; D ambiguous. This CDR3 region has 14 residues. The V gene lost 1 base and the J gene lost 4 bases, with 9 bases spanning the gap. Germline assignment: CDR1 KGHDR and CDR2 SFDVKD. The CDR3 sequence: CATSDFGQSYGYTF. In DNA form, the CDR3 reads TGTGCCACCAGTGATTTTGGGCAGAGCTATGGCTACACCTTC.

The chain couples TRBV27 to TRBJ1-3; possibly TRBD1 for D (6 bases). Germline V gene sequence: CDR1 MNHEY, CDR2 SMNVEV (reference sequence). The CDR3 is made up of 15 amino acids. The ends were cut back, 5 bases at V and 0 bases at J, with 11 bases in the middle. As DNA, the CDR3 is TGTGCCAGCAGTCTGACAGGAGACTCTGGAAACACCATATATTTT. Its protein product is CASSLTGDSGNTIYF.

The gene calls are TRBV2 and TRBJ2-7, with TRBD2 identical over 7 bases. Germline V CDR1 and CDR2: SNHLY, FYNNEI. This CDR3 spans 14 amino acids. V was clipped by 4 bases and J by 6 bases; unmatched bases: 9. The CDR3 loop reads CASSASGPWAEQYV. Here the CDR3 DNA reads TGTGCCAGCAGTGCTAGCGGTCCTTGGGCCGAGCAGTACGTC.

V gene TRBV7-2 combines with J gene TRBJ1-4, with TRBD1 as a possible D gene (6 bases). CDR3 length equals 16 residues. Looked up from germline, CDR1 is SGHTA and CDR2 is FQGNSA. Deletions cut 5 bases from V and 7 bases from J, with 20 bases between. The CDR3 spells CASSLNPGAVPEKLFF. The CDR3 DNA follows: TGTGCCAGCAGCCTCAACCCAGGGGCGGTACCTGAAAAACTGTTTTTT. Full variable domain (missing parts from reference TRBV7-2 and TRBJ1-4): GAGVSQSPSNKVTEKGKDVELRCDPISGHTALYWYRQSLGQGLEFLIYFQGNSAPDKSGLPSDRFSAERTGGSVSTLTIQRTQQEDSAVYLCASSLNPGAVPEKLFFGSGTQLSVL.

The V gene is TRBV25-1, the J gene TRBJ1-2; possible D gene TRBD1, 6 bases. CDR3 size: 12 residues. Trimming stripped 6 bases from V and 6 bases from J, with 11 bases between. Germline V gene sequence: CDR1 MGHDK, CDR2 SYGVNS. CDR3 nucleotide sequence: TGTGCCAGCAGGGCAGGGGCGGATGGCTACACCTTC. It yields the protein CASRAGADGYTF.

A single count supports this clone. The chain carries TRBV6-5 and TRBJ1-5, with D perhaps matching TRBD1 (6 bases). The CDR3 consists of 14 residues. The V end was cut by 1 base, the J end by 7 bases, with 11 bases between. The V gene's germline CDR1 is MNHEY and CDR2 SVGAGI. In DNA, the CDR3 is TGTGCCAGCAGTTACTGGAGGGGGGGGCAGCCCCAGCATTTT. This gives the protein CASSYWRGGQPQHF.

This chain joins TRBV6-5 and TRBJ2-1; 9 bases are a match to TRBD1. Looked up from germline, CDR1 is MNHEY and CDR2 is SVGAGI. The CDR3 covers 13 residues. V lost 3 bases, J lost 13 bases, and 7 bases stayed unmatched. The chain's CDR3 is CASSYLQGARQFF. The DNA of the CDR3 is TGTGCCAGCAGTTATTTACAGGGGGCGCGACAGTTCTTC.

The chain combines TRBV6-1 with TRBJ2-2; tentatively, D is TRBD2 (7 bases). This CDR3 spans 15 amino acids. The V gene lost 3 bases and the J gene lost 7 bases, with 15 bases spanning the gap. The V gene's germline CDR1 is MNHNS and CDR2 SASEGT. The CDR3 nucleotides are TGTGCCAGCAGTGATCACCGGGGGGCCGGCGGGGAGCTGTTTTTT. It yields the protein CASSDHRGAGGELFF.

This chain uses TRBV6-5 with TRBJ1-6; unclear D gene. V dropped 6 bases and J dropped 12 bases, with 12 bases sitting between them. This CDR3 contains 12 residues. In germline, CDR1 is MNHEY, CDR2 SVGAGI. The CDR3, as DNA: TGTGCCAGCAGCGCCCCACCCGGACCCCTCCACTTT. Its translation is CASSAPPGPLHF.

V usage is TRBV6-2 or TRBV6-3 and J usage is TRBJ2-7, with D uncertain. V was cut by 3 bases and J by 5 bases, with 14 bases left in between. Looked up from germline, CDR1 is MNHEY and CDR2 is SVGEGT. This CDR3 contains 14 residues. The CDR3 nucleotides are TGTGCCAGCAGTTATGCAGTACCACCCAACGAGCAGTACGTC. Its protein is CASSYAVPPNEQYV.

V usage is TRBV5-4 and J usage is TRBJ2-2; tentatively, D is TRBD1 (7 bases). The CDR3 covers 13 residues. Trimming took off 5 bases at V and 6 bases at J, with 11 bases between the two ends. Looked up from germline, CDR1 is SGHNT and CDR2 is YYREEE (reference sequence). The CDR3 DNA sequence: TGTGCCAGCAGGGCGGGACAGCCCGGGGAGCTGTTTTTT. As protein: CASRAGQPGELFF.

The chain recombines TRBV5-1 with TRBJ1-6; D unclear. The germline V gene has CDR1 SGHRS and CDR2 YFSETQ. The CDR3 extends over 14 amino acids. Trimming left V 2 bases short and J 8 bases short, with 11 bases between. The CDR3 loop reads CASSFGQVYSPLHF. CDR3 sequence (DNA): TGCGCCAGCAGCTTTGGTCAGGTATATTCACCCCTCCACTTT. The whole variable domain, filled in from reference TRBV5-1 and TRBJ1-6, reads KAGVTQTPRYLIKTRGQQVTLSCSPISGHRSVSWYQQTPGQGLQFLFEYFSETQRNKGNFPGRFSGRQFSNSRSEMNVSTLELGDSALYLCASSFGQVYSPLHFGNGTRLTVT.

CDR3 in DNA: TGTGCCAGCCGGACTAGCGGGAGGAATGAGCAGTTCTTC. Its translation is CASRTSGRNEQFF. The chain couples TRBV12-3 or TRBV12-4 to TRBJ2-1, with 14 bases lining up with TRBD2. The junction had 1 base not matched to a gene; V was cut back by 8 bases and J by 7 bases. The CDR3 is 13 residues long.

In DNA form, the CDR3 reads TGTGCCAGCAGTTCCGGACTAGCAGGGCCCGAGACCCAGTACTTC. This codes for CASSSGLAGPETQYF. The chain combines TRBV6-2 or TRBV6-3 with TRBJ2-5; 8 bases fit TRBD2. The CDR3 has 15 residues. Unmatched junction bases numbered 9, after V lost 4 bases and J lost 5 bases. CDR1 and CDR2 from the germline V gene are MNHEY and SVGEGT.

This clone was detected a few times. This CDR3 is CASSLGTSLEETQYF. The CDR3 coding sequence is TGTGCCAGCAGCTTGGGGACTAGCTTGGAAGAGACCCAGTACTTC. This chain uses TRBV11-3 with TRBJ2-5; 9 bases line up with TRBD2. Germline assignment: CDR1 SGHNT and CDR2 YENEEA. This CDR3 contains 15 residues. Losses at the gene ends were 3 bases for V and 3 bases for J; bases not matched to a gene: 5.

This clone was observed once. This chain links TRBV5-1 with TRBJ1-2, with TRBD1 identical over 7 bases. Germline values: CDR1 SGHRS, CDR2 YFSETQ. Unmatched junction bases numbered 3, after V lost 4 bases and J lost 0 bases. The CDR3 has 14 amino acids. CDR3 nucleotide sequence: TGCGCCAGCAGCCCGGGACAGCCTAACTATGGCTACACCTTC. Translating gives CASSPGQPNYGYTF.

This clone was counted between two and nine times. The gene calls are TRBV7-9 and TRBJ1-6, with 7 bases lining up with TRBD1. V dropped 5 bases and J dropped 8; count of bases not matched to a gene: 12. The CDR3 runs to 16 residues. Germline CDR1 is SEHNR and CDR2 is FQNEAQ (reference sequence). The CDR3 sequence: CASSIGRGTADSPLHF. For the CDR3, the DNA is TGTGCCAGCAGCATAGGCCGCGGGACAGCGGATTCACCCCTCCACTTT. Variable domain in full (rest from reference TRBV7-9 and TRBJ1-6): DTGVSQNPRHKITKRGQNVTFRCDPISEHNRLYWYRQTLGQGPEFLTYFQNEAQLEKSRLLSDRFSAERPKGSFSTLEIQRTEQGDSAMYLCASSIGRGTADSPLHFGNGTRLTVT.

The V gene is TRBV20-1, the J gene TRBJ2-1; maybe TRBD1 (6 bases). The CDR3 spans 14 residues. With 3 bases removed from V and 0 bases from J, the gap between germline ends came to 9 bases. Germline V gene lookup returns CDR1 DFQATT and CDR2 SNEGSKA (reference sequence). This chain's CDR3 is CSASRGNSYNEQFF. The CDR3, as DNA: TGCAGTGCTAGTAGGGGGAACTCCTACAATGAGCAGTTCTTC.

The chain employs TRBV7-2 and TRBJ2-5; 9 positions agree with TRBD2. This CDR3 is 15 amino acids long. Germline V lookup: CDR1 SGHTA, CDR2 FQGNSA. Losses at the gene ends were 3 bases for V and 0 bases for J; bases not matched to a gene: 2. Here the CDR3 DNA reads TGTGCCAGCAGCTTGACTAGCGGAAACCAAGAGACCCAGTACTTC. Translating gives CASSLTSGNQETQYF.

The chain is built from TRBV21-1 and TRBJ2-7; TRBD2 is taken as the D call from the table, unchecked against the DNA. TRBV21-1 is an annotated pseudogene. The CDR3 sequence is 14 residues long. CDR3 coding DNA: TGTGCCAGCAGCAAACACGGGTTATCGTACGAGCAGTACGTC. The encoded protein is CASSKHGLSYEQYV.